This TCR beta chain was identified in a study of cytomegalovirus exposure and HLA in healthy donors. Study-wide results and limits: The study put roughly 160 TCR beta chains on its list as cytomegalovirus-associated. Three of the chains that were CMV-associated were confirmed in vitro to be specific for CMV antigens.

The PCR was carried out with 60 Vbeta primers and 13 Jbeta primers. In the original processing: Tens of millions of unique TCR beta chains, roughly 12 million shared, were counted in a later analysis. Some clones are missing from TCRdb's copy, which holds only in-frame ones; the method was immunoSEQ multiplex PCR. That table is the source of V, J and clone size, and D and trimming were worked out from the DNA. The data show about 210,000 clones, about 80% seen once. This CDR3 has 15 amino acids. Per the germline V gene, CDR1 is ENHRY and CDR2 is SYGVKD. The ends were cut back, 6 bases at V and 2 bases at J, with 16 bases in the middle. To note about this clone: Its antigen is as yet unknown.

The TCR sequence derives from a man aged 40-50 years in good health and CMV-seropositive. The material sequenced was PBMCs. V gene TRBV10-3 combines with J gene TRBJ1-1; D is undetermined. The CDR3 loop is CAISDTWESNTEAFF. The CDR3 coding sequence is TGTGCCATCAGCGATACCTGGGAGTCCAACACTGAAGCTTTCTTT.